The clone carrying this TCR beta chain turned up a few times. Its target is not known. Germline V CDR1 and CDR2: SGHRS, YFSETQ. The CDR3 covers 15 residues. The ends were cut back, 5 bases at V and 1 base at J, with 12 bases in the middle. This specimen comes from a study of T cells after yellow fever vaccination. Study-wide points: Clones that expanded after primary vaccination mostly reappeared after the booster (roughly 97% CD4, roughly 87% CD8). Weaker overall was a secondary response that nonetheless peaked faster, on day 5 versus 15. Abundant clonotypes from the bulk population could get into FACS-sorted repertoires as contaminants.

TCRdb reanalysed the 5' RACE reads using MiXCR and keeps one entry per CDR3 protein. The sample yields fewer than 650,000 distinct CDR3 sequences, around a fifth seen once. This sequence was found in a man in his late teens or twenties who received the YFV17D yellow fever vaccine. This sample comprised PBMCs, obtained approximately 20 days after the first yellow fever vaccination. The chain has TRBV5-1 and TRBJ2-2; D is ambiguous. The CDR3 nucleotides are TGCGCCAGCAGACCAGTGCCCCTGAACACCGGGGAGCTGTTTTTT. Translated: CASRPVPLNTGELFF.